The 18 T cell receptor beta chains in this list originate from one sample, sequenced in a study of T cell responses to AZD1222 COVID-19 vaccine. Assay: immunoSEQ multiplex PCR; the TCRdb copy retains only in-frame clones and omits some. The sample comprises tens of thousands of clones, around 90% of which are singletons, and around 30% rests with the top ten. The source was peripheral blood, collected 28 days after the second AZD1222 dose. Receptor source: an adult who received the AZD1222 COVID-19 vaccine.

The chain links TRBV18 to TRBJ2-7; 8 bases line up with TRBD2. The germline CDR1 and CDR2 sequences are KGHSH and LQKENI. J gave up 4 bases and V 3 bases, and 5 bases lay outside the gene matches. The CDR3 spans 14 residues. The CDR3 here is CASSPMREVYEQYF. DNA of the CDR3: TGTGCCAGCTCACCGATGCGGGAGGTATACGAGCAGTACTTC.

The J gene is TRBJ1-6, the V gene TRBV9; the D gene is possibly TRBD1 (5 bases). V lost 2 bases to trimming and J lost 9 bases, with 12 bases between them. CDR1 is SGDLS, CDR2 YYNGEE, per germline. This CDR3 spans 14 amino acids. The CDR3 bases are TGTGCCAGCAGCGTGGGGGAGGGTAGTTCACCCCTCCACTTT. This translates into CASSVGEGSSPLHF.

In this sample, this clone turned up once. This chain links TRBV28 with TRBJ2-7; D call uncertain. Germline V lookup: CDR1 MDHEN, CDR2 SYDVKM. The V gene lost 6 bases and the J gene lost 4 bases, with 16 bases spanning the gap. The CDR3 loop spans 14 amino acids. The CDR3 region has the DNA TGTGCCAGCAGCCAATTTATAGGCTCTTACGAGCAGTACTTC. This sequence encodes CASSQFIGSYEQYF.

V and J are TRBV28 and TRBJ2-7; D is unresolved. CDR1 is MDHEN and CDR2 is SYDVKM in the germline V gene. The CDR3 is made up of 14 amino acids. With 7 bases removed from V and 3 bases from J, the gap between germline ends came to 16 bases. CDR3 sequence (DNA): TGTGCCAGCAATCCCCAGATAGGAATCTACGAGCAGTACTTC. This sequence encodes CASNPQIGIYEQYF.

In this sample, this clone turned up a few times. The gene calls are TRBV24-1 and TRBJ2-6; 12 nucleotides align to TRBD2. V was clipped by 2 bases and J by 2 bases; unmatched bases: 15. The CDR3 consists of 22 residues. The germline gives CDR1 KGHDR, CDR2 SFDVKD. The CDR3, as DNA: TGTGCCACCAGTGATTCGGGGACGGGGACTAGCGGGCTTCCTCCTGGGGCCAACGTCCTGACTTTC. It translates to CATSDSGTGTSGLPPGANVLTF.

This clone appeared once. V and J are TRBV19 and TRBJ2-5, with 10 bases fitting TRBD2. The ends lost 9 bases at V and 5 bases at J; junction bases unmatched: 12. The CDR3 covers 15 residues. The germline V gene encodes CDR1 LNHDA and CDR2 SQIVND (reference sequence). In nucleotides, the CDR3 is TGTGCCAGAATCTTGGGGGGGACTAGCGTGGAGACCCAGTACTTC. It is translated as CARILGGTSVETQYF.

The CDR3 DNA is TGTGCCAGCTCCCCGGGGAGGGGTACCTACAATGAGCAGTTCTTC. It is translated as CASSPGRGTYNEQFF. The chain couples TRBV7-2 to TRBJ2-1; 7 bases line up with TRBD2. CDR1 is SGHTA, CDR2 FQGNSA, per germline. With 8 bases clipped from V and 2 bases from J, the junction kept 9 bases outside the gene matches. The CDR3 runs 15 residues.

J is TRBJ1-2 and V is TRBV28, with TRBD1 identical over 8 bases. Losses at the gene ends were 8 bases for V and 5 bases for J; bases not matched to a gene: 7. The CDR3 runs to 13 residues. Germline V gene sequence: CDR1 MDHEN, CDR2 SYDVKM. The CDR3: CASLTGQEYGYTF. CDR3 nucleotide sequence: TGTGCCAGCCTAACGGGACAGGAATATGGCTACACCTTC.

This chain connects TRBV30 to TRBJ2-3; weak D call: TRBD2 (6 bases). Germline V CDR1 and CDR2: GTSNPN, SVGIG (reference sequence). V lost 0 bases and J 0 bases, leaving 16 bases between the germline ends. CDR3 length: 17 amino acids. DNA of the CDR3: TGTGCCTGGAGTGTAACTGCGGGGTTACCTAGCACAGATACGCAGTATTTT. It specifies CAWSVTAGLPSTDTQYF.

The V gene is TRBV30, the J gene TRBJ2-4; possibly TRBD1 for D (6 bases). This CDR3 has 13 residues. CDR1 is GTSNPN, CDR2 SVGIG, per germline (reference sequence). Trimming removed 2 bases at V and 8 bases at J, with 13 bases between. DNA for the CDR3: TGTGCCTGGAGTACAGGGAGCAGAGACATTCAGTACTTC. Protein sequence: CAWSTGSRDIQYF.

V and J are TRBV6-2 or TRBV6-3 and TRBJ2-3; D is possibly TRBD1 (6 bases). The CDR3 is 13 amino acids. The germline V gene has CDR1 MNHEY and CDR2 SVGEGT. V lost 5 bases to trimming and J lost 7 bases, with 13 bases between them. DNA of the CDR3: TGTGCCAGCAGTCGGGACGGGACAAATACGCAGTATTTT. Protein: CASSRDGTNTQYF.

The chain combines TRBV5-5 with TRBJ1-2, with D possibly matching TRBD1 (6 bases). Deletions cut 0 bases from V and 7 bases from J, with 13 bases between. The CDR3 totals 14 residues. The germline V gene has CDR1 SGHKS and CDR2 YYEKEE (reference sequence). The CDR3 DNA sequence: TGTGCCAGCAGCTTGGAGGGCAGGGGCATTGGCTACACCTTC. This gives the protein CASSLEGRGIGYTF.

The CDR3 reads CASSPTGGGSEKLFF. For the CDR3, the DNA is TGCGCCAGCAGCCCAACAGGGGGGGGGAGTGAAAAACTGTTTTTT. J is TRBJ1-4 and V is TRBV4-1, with 8 nucleotides matching TRBD1. The junction had 8 bases not matched to a gene; V was cut back by 4 bases and J by 7 bases. The CDR3 covers 15 residues. Germline CDR1 and CDR2: MGHRA and YSYEKL.

The CDR3: CASSSGHDTGELFF. The CDR3 region has the DNA TGCGCCAGCAGCTCAGGGCATGACACCGGGGAGCTGTTTTTT. The chain employs TRBV5-1 and TRBJ2-2, with D perhaps matching TRBD1 (5 bases). This CDR3 has 14 residues. V was cut by 3 bases and J by 3 bases, with 9 bases left in between. In germline, CDR1 is SGHRS, CDR2 YFSETQ.

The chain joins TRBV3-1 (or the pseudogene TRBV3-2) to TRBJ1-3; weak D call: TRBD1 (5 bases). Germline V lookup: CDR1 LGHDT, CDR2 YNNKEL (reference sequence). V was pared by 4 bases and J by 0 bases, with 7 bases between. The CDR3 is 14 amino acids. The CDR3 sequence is CASSLGGSGNTIYF. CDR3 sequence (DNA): TGTGCCAGCAGCCTCGGGGGCTCTGGAAACACCATATATTTT.

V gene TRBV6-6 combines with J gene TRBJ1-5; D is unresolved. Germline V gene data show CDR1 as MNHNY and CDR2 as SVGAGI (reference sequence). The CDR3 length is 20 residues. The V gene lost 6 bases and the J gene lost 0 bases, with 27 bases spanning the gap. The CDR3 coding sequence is TGTGCCAGCAGCTCCCGACCGATATCAGTAGATAGGAATAGCAATCAGCCCCAGCATTTT. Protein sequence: CASSSRPISVDRNSNQPQHF.

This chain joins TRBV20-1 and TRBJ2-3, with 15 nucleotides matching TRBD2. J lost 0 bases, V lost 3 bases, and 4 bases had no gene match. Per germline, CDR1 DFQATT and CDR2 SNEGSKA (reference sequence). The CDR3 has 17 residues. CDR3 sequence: CSASLGLAGGSTDTQYF. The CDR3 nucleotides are TGCAGTGCTAGTCTGGGACTAGCGGGAGGAAGCACAGATACGCAGTATTTT.

The CDR3 bases are TGCGCCAGCAGAACGGGACTAGCAAAAGATACGCAGTATTTT. This translates into CASRTGLAKDTQYF. The gene calls are TRBV10-1 and TRBJ2-3; TRBD2 agrees at 9 bases. The length of the CDR3 is 14 residues. V lost 6 bases, J lost 5 bases, and 6 bases stayed unmatched. Per germline, CDR1 WNHNN and CDR2 SYGVQD (reference sequence).